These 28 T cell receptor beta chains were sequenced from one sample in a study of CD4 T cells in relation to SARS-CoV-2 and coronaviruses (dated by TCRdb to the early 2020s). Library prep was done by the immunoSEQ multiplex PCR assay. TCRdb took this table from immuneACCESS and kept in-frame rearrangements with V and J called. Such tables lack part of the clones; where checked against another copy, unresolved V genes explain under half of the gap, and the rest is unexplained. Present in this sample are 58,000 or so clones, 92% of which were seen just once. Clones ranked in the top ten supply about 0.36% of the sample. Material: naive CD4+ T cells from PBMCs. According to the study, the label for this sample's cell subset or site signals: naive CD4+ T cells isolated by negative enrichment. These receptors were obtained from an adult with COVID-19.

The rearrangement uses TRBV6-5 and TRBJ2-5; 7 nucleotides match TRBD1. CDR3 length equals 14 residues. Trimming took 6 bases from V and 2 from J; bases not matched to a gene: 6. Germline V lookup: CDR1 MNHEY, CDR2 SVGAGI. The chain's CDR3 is CASRHRDSQETQYF. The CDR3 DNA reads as TGTGCCAGCAGACACCGGGACAGTCAAGAGACCCAGTACTTC.

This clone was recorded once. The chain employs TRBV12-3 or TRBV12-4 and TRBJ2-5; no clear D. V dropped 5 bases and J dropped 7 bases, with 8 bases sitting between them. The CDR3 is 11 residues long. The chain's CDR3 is CASSRLRTQYF. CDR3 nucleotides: TGTGCCAGCAGTAGATTAAGGACCCAGTACTTC.

For the CDR3, the DNA is TGTGCCAGCAGCGTAGGGAGACCGGGACAGGGCTACGAGCAGTACTTC. Its translation is CASSVGRPGQGYEQYF. This chain uses TRBV14 with TRBJ2-7, with 9 bases that match TRBD1. CDR1 is SGHDN, CDR2 FVKESK, per germline. The trim removed 5 bases at V and 3 bases at J, leaving 11 bases unmatched. The CDR3 length is 16 residues.

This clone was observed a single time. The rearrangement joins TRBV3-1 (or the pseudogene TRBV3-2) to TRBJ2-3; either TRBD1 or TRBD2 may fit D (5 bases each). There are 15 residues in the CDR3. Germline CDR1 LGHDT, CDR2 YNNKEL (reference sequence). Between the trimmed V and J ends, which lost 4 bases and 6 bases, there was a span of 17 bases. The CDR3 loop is CASSLGTGATDTQYF. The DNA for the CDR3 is TGTGCCAGCAGCCTCGGAACCGGGGCCACCGATACGCAGTATTTT.

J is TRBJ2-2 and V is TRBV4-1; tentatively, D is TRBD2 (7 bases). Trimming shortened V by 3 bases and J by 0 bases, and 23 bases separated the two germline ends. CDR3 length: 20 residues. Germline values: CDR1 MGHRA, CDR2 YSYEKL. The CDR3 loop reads CASSQKSGGRGDSNTGELFF. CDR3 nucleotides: TGCGCCAGCAGCCAGAAATCTGGAGGGAGGGGGGACTCGAACACCGGGGAGCTGTTTTTT.

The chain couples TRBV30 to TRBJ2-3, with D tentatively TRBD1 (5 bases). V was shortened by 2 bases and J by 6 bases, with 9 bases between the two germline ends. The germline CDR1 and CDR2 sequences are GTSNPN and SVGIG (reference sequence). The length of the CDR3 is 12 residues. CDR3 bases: TGTGCCTGGAGTCCGACAGTGGATACGCAGTATTTT. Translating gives CAWSPTVDTQYF.

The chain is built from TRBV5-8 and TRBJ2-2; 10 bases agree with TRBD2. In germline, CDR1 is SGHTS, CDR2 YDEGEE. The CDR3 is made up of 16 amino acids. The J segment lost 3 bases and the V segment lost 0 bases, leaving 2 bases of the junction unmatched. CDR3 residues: CASSLGTSGHTGELFF. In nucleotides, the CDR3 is TGTGCCAGCAGCTTGGGGACTAGCGGACACACCGGGGAGCTGTTTTTT.

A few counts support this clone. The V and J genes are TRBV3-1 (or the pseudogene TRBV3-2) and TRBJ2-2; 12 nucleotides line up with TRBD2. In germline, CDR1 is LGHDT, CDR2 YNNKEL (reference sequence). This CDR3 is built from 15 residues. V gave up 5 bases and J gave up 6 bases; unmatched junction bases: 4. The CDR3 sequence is CASSSRLAGAGELFF. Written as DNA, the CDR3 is TGTGCCAGCAGCTCTCGACTAGCGGGAGCCGGGGAGCTGTTTTTT.

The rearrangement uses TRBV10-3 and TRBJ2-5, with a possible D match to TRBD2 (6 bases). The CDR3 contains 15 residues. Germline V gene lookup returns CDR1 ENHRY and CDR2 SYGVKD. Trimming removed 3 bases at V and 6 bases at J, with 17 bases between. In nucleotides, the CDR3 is TGTGCCATCAGTGAAGGGGTGTGGGAGGCCCAGACCCAGTACTTC. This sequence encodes CAISEGVWEAQTQYF.

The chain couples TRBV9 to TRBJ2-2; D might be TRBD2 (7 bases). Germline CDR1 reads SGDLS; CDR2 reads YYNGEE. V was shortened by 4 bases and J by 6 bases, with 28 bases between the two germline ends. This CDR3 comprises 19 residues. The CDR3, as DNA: TGTGCCAGCAGCCCACTCGGTAGTATGACCGGGGGGCGGGCCGGGGAGCTGTTTTTT. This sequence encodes CASSPLGSMTGGRAGELFF.

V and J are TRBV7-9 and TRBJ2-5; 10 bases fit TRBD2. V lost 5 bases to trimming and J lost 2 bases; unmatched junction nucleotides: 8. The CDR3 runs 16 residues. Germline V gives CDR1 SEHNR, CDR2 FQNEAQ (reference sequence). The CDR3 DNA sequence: TGTGCCAGCAGCCCTTGGGGTAGCGGGAGGCAAGAGACCCAGTACTTC. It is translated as CASSPWGSGRQETQYF.

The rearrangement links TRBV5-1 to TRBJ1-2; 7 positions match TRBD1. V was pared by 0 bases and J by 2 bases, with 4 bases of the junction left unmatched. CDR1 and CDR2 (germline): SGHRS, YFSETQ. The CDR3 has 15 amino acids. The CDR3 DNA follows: TGCGCCAGCAGCTTGGGAGGGGGCGCAAACTATGGCTACACCTTC. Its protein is CASSLGGGANYGYTF.

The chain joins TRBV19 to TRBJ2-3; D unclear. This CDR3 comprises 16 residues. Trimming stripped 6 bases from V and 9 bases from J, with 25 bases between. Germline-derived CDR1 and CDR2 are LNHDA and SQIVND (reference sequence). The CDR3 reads CASSPLTSMGTETQYF. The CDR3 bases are TGTGCCAGTAGCCCTCTGACTTCCATGGGAACTGAGACGCAGTATTTT. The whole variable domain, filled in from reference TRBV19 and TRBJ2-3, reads DGGITQSPKYLFRKEGQNVTLSCEQNLNHDAMYWYRQDPGQGLRLIYYSQIVNDFQKGDIAEGYSVSREKKESFPLTVTSAQKNPTAFYLCASSPLTSMGTETQYFGPGTRLTVL.

CDR3 nucleotides: TGTGCCAGCAGTGAAGAACAGACAGGGCTCAGCTACGAGCAGTACTTC. The encoded protein is CASSEEQTGLSYEQYF. The chain couples TRBV2 to TRBJ2-7, with 7 bases fitting TRBD1. V trimming: 1 base; J trimming: 3 bases; junction bases outside the gene matches: 9. The CDR3 totals 16 residues. From germline, CDR1 is SNHLY and CDR2 FYNNEI.

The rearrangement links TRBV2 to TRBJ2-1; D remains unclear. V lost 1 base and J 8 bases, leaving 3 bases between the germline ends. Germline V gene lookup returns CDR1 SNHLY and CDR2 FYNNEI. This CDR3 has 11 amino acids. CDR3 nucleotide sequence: TGTGCCAGCAGTGAAGTGTATGAGCAGTTCTTC. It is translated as CASSEVYEQFF.

The CDR3 nucleotides read TGTGCCAGCAGCCAAGTCGAAGGCCAGAAGTACTTC. Amino acid sequence: CASSQVEGQKYF. This chain uses TRBV3-1 (or the pseudogene TRBV3-2) with TRBJ2-7; D not resolved. The CDR3 runs to 12 residues. Per the germline V gene, CDR1 is LGHDT and CDR2 is YNNKEL (reference sequence). V was trimmed by 1 base and J by 11 bases, leaving 12 bases between them.

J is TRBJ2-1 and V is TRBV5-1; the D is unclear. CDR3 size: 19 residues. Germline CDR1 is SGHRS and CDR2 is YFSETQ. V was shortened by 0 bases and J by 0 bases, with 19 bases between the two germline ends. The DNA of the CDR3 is TGCGCCAGCAGCTTGGTAGCCGGTAATGTGCGTTACTCCTACAATGAGCAGTTCTTC. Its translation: CASSLVAGNVRYSYNEQFF.

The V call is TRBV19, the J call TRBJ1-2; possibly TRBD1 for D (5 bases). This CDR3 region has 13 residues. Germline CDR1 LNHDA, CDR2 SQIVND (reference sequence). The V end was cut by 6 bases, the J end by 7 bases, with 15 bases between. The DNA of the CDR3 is TGTGCCAGTAGGGGCGGGGGTATTGTTGGCTACACCTTC. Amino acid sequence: CASRGGGIVGYTF.

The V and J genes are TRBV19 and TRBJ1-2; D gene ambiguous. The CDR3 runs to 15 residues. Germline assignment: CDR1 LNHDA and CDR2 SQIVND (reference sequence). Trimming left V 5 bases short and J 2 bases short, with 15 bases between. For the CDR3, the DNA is TGTGCCAGTAGTTACCCGACCCGGATAAACTATGGCTACACCTTC. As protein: CASSYPTRINYGYTF.

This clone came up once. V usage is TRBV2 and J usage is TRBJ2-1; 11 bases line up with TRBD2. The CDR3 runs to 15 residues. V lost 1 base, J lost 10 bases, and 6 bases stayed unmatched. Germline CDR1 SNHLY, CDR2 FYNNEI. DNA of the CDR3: TGTGCCAGCAGTGAAGGGCTAGCGGGAGGTGTGGAGCAGTTCTTC. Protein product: CASSEGLAGGVEQFF.

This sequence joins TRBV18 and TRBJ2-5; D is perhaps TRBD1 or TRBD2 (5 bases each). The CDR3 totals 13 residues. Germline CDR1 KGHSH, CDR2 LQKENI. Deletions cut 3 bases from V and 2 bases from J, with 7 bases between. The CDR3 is CASSPGEQETQYF. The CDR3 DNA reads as TGTGCCAGCTCACCGGGGGAACAAGAGACCCAGTACTTC.

The CDR3 DNA sequence: TGCAGTGCTAGTGATTATGGGTTTTGGTATGGCTACACCTTC. Translation gives CSASDYGFWYGYTF. The chain joins TRBV20-1 to TRBJ1-2; D is uncertain. V was cut by 3 bases and J by 5 bases, with 16 bases left in between. The germline V gene encodes CDR1 DFQATT and CDR2 SNEGSKA (reference sequence). This CDR3 contains 14 residues.

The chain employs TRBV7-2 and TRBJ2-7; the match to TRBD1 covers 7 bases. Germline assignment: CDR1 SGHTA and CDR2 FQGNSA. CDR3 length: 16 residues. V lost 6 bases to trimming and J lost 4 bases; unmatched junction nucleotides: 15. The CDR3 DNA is TGTGCCAGCAGGATGAAGACGATACAGGGGATATACGAGCAGTACTTC. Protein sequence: CASRMKTIQGIYEQYF. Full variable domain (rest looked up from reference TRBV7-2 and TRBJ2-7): GAGVSQSPSNKVTEKGKDVELRCDPISGHTALYWYRQSLGQGLEFLIYFQGNSAPDKSGLPSDRFSAERTGGSVSTLTIQRTQQEDSAVYLCASRMKTIQGIYEQYFGPGTRLTVT.

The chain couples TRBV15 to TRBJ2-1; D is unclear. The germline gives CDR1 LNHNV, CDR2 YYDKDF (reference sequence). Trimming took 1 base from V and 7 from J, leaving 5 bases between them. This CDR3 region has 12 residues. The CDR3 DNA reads TGTGCCACCAGCAGAGGGAAGAATGAGCAGTTCTTC. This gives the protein CATSRGKNEQFF.

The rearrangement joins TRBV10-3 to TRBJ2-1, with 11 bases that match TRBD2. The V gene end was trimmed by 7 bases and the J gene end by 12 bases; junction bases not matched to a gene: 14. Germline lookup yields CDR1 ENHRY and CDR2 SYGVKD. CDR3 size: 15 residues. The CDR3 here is CAIKLAGGQRVRQFF. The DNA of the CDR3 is TGTGCCATCAAGTTAGCGGGAGGGCAACGGGTCCGGCAGTTCTTC.

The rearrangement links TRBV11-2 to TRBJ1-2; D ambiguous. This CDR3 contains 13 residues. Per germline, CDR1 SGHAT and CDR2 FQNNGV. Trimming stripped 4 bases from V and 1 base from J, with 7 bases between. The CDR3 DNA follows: TGTGCCAGCAGCTCTGACCGTAACTATGGCTACACCTTC. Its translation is CASSSDRNYGYTF.

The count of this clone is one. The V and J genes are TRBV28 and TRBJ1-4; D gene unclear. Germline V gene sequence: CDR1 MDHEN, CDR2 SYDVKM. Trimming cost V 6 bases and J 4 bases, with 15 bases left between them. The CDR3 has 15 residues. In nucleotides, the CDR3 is TGTGCCAGCAGCGTAGGCGGGAGCGGTAATGAAAAACTGTTTTTT. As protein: CASSVGGSGNEKLFF.

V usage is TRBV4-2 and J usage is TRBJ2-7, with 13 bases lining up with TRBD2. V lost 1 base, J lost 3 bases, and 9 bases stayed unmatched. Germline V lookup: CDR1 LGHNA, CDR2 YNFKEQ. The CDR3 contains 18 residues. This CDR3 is CASSQVGGTSGVHYEQYF. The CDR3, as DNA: TGTGCCAGCAGCCAAGTTGGGGGGACTAGCGGGGTACACTACGAGCAGTACTTC.